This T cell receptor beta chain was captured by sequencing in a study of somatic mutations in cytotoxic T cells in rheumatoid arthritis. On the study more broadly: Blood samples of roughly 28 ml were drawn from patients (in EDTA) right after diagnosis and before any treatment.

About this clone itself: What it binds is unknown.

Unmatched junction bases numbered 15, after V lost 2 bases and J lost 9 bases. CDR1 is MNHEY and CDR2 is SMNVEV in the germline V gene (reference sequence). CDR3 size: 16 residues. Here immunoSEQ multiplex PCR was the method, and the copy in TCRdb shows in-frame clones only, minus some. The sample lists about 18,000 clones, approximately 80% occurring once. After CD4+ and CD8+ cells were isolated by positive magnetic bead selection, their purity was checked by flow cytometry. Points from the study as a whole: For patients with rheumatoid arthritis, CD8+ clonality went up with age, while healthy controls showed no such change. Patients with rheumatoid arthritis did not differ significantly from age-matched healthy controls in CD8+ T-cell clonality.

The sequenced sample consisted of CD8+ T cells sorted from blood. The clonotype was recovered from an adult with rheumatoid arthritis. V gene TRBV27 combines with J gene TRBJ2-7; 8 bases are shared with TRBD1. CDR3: CASSLQNSGTGEGQYF. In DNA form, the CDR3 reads TGTGCCAGCAGTTTACAAAACTCCGGGACAGGTGAGGGGCAGTACTTC.